What follows is one T cell receptor beta chain and its context. Its target is not known. TCRdb processed the 5' RACE reads again and assigns one entry to each CDR3 protein, with no DNA. The sample spans approximately 420,000 distinct CDR3 sequences; the ten largest clones claim approximately 2.3%. The CDR3 totals 13 residues. The germline V gene has CDR1 SQVTM and CDR2 ANQGSEA. This sample is drawn from a study of monozygotic twins with inflammatory bowel disease. The study's findings and limits: Repertoire similarity matched across concordant and discordant twins, perhaps owing to limited power. With others, IBD patients shared fewer clonotypes than healthy twins did, especially with disease activity.

V and J are TRBV29-1 and TRBJ1-4. The source of this sequence is a human donor with ulcerative colitis or Crohn's disease, or a healthy co-twin of an affected twin (not recorded which). Sequencing was performed on blood. Here the CDR3 reads CSVAAVSNEKLFF.